This T cell receptor (beta chain) was recovered during a study of CD39 and CD103 CD8 tumor-infiltrating T cells. Findings and limits, study-wide: Top 30 DP CD8 TIL clonotypes covered about 56-90% of repertoire.

Using immunoSEQ multiplex PCR, the repertoire was profiled, and TCRdb retains in-frame clones only, with some absent. The repertoire holds more than 15,000 clones, with 75% to 95% as singletons. Turning to this clone: Antigen unknown.

This CDR3 region has 15 residues. Deletions cut 0 bases from V and 0 bases from J, with 9 bases between. Germline CDR1 and CDR2: LGHNA and YNFKEQ. The sample comprised CD8+ T cells sorted from blood. Subset specified: total memory CD8 T cells (CD45RA-CCR7+/-) from blood or uninvolved lymph node. The origin of this receptor is a human donor with head and neck squamous cell carcinoma. The genes are TRBV4-2 and TRBJ2-7; possible D gene TRBD1, 6 bases. The CDR3 DNA sequence: TGTGCCAGCAGCCAAGATTGGGACACCTCCTACGAGCAGTACTTC. It translates to CASSQDWDTSYEQYF.